A selection of T cell receptor beta chains follows, all from one sample in a study of T cell responses to AZD1222 COVID-19 vaccine. Assay used: immunoSEQ multiplex PCR; TCRdb lists only in-frame clones, some missing. Among some 140,000 clones listed, more than 85% were seen once. The sample was peripheral blood, taken on day 0 of AZD1222 vaccination. All receptors derive from an adult in good health. Both conserved end residues are part of each CDR3. Each record gives: CDR3 length, D gene, clone size, J gene, V gene, CDR3 protein, CDR3 DNA. A D gene is named only where the DNA matches it firmly. Only part of the rows carry a size: once, few, many, or a class if the clone is expanded.

15	TRBD1	.	TRBJ2-7	TRBV25-1	CASSEWDSRSYEQYF	TGTGCCAGCAGTGAATGGGACAGTCGCTCCTACGAGCAGTACTTC
15	.	.	TRBJ2-2	TRBV19	CASSNIGGGTGELFF	TGTGCCAGTAGTAATATTGGGGGTGGAACCGGGGAGCTGTTTTTT
16	.	.	TRBJ2-1	TRBV28	CASSLWPATGENEQFF	TGTGCCAGCAGTTTATGGCCAGCTACAGGAGAAAATGAGCAGTTCTTC
14	TRBD1	.	TRBJ1-2	TRBV3-1/TRBV3-2	CASSSGTGRDGYTF	TGTGCCAGCAGCTCCGGGACAGGGCGTGATGGCTACACCTTC
12	.	.	TRBJ1-1	TRBV3-1/TRBV3-2	CASSQEQGSAFF	TGTGCCAGCAGCCAAGAACAGGGATCAGCTTTCTTT
13	.	.	TRBJ2-2	TRBV6-5	CASSLAGSGELFF	TGTGCCAGCAGTTTGGCGGGTTCCGGGGAGCTGTTTTTT
14	.	.	TRBJ1-1	TRBV2	CASSEARGGSRAFF	TGTGCCAGCAGTGAAGCGCGCGGCGGATCGCGAGCTTTCTTT
16	.	.	TRBJ2-2	TRBV11-2	CASSLEGWRNTGELFF	TGTGCCAGCAGCTTAGAGGGTTGGCGGAACACCGGGGAGCTGTTTTTT
12	.	.	TRBJ1-1	TRBV5-6	CASTWGSTEAFF	TGTGCCAGCACTTGGGGGAGCACTGAAGCTTTCTTT
15	TRBD1	.	TRBJ2-7	TRBV6-1	CASSDSDRDPSEQYF	TGTGCCAGCAGTGATTCGGACAGGGACCCCTCCGAGCAGTACTTC
15	.	.	TRBJ1-1	TRBV4-1	CASSRFGPRNTEAFF	TGCGCCAGCAGCCGTTTCGGACCCAGGAACACTGAAGCTTTCTTT
14	TRBD2	.	TRBJ2-2	TRBV7-2	CASRPSGNTGELFF	TGTGCCAGCAGACCTAGCGGGAACACCGGGGAGCTGTTTTTT
16	TRBD1	.	TRBJ1-1	TRBV23-1	CASSQLTRGPGTEAFF	TGCGCCAGCAGTCAGTTAACCAGGGGGCCGGGAACTGAAGCTTTCTTT
15	.	.	TRBJ2-5	TRBV6-2/TRBV6-3	CASSTRDLYQETQYF	TGTGCCAGCAGCACGAGGGATTTGTACCAAGAGACCCAGTACTTC
15	TRBD2	few	TRBJ2-1	TRBV7-3	CASNLRPGRVNEQFF	TGTGCCAGCAACCTACGGCCCGGGAGGGTCAATGAGCAGTTCTTC
12	.	.	TRBJ2-5	TRBV7-2	CASSWGAGTQYF	TGTGCCAGCAGCTGGGGGGCGGGGACCCAGTACTTC
13	.	.	TRBJ1-2	TRBV4-2	CASSQQGNYGYTF	TGTGCCAGCAGCCAACAGGGAAACTATGGCTACACCTTC
15	.	.	TRBJ2-3	TRBV3-1/TRBV3-2	CASSQGERSTDTQYF	TGTGCCAGCAGCCAAGGGGAGAGGAGCACAGATACGCAGTATTTT
12	.	.	TRBJ2-5	TRBV6-1	CASSDYKETQYF	TGTGCCAGCAGTGATTACAAAGAGACCCAGTACTTC
21	.	.	TRBJ2-7	TRBV10-1	CASSESGGLGQGIGVAYEQYF	TGCGCCAGCAGTGAGTCAGGAGGTCTAGGGCAGGGCATCGGAGTCGCCTACGAGCAGTACTTC
13	.	.	TRBJ1-2	TRBV6-1	CASSEGEYYGYTF	TGTGCCAGCAGTGAGGGGGAATACTATGGCTACACCTTC
18	.	.	TRBJ2-1	TRBV5-5	CASSLDPIPGSSYNEQFF	TGTGCCAGCAGCTTGGACCCTATCCCGGGTAGCTCCTACAATGAGCAGTTCTTC
14	.	.	TRBJ2-1	TRBV5-1	CASSLASLSNEQFF	TGCGCCAGCAGCTTGGCTAGCCTGTCGAATGAGCAGTTCTTC
14	.	.	TRBJ2-5	TRBV29-1	CSVEGAFPRETQYF	TGCAGCGTTGAGGGGGCTTTCCCCCGGGAGACCCAGTACTTC
15	.	.	TRBJ1-6	TRBV5-1	CASSLGSSYNSPLHF	TGCGCCAGCAGCTTGGGGAGCTCCTATAATTCACCCCTCCACTTT
12	.	.	TRBJ1-2	TRBV24-1	CATSAGLGGYTF	TGTGCCACCAGTGCTGGGCTTGGTGGCTACACCTTC
15	.	.	TRBJ1-6	TRBV19	CASSISWSRDSPLHF	TGTGCCAGTAGTATCTCCTGGAGCCGGGATTCACCCCTCCACTTT
15	.	.	TRBJ1-3	TRBV11-2	CASSPRGSSGNTIYF	TGTGCCAGCAGCCCGAGGGGGTCGTCTGGAAACACCATATATTTT
15	.	.	TRBJ2-3	TRBV1	CTSSQSNTNTDTQYF	TGCACCAGCAGCCAATCGAACACTAACACAGATACGCAGTATTTT
13	.	few	TRBJ1-1	TRBV28	CASSGRMNTEAFF	TGTGCCAGCAGTGGACGGATGAACACTGAAGCTTTCTTT
16	.	.	TRBJ1-4	TRBV5-6	CASSLEGRATNEKLFF	TGTGCCAGCAGCTTGGAAGGCCGGGCAACTAATGAAAAACTGTTTTTT
13	.	once	TRBJ1-6	TRBV28	CASSLANNSPLHF	TGTGCCAGCAGTTTAGCTAATAATTCACCCCTCCACTTT
14	.	.	TRBJ1-3	TRBV18	CASSTGMQGNTIYF	TGTGCCAGCTCAACAGGGATGCAGGGAAACACCATATATTTT
15	TRBD1	.	TRBJ1-5	TRBV3-1/TRBV3-2	CASSQSIGGGQPQHF	TGTGCCAGCAGCCAAAGTATAGGGGGCGGGCAGCCCCAGCATTTT
17	TRBD2	.	TRBJ2-1	TRBV19	CASSTYWTSGRVHEQFF	TGTGCCAGTAGCACCTACTGGACTAGCGGGAGGGTACATGAGCAGTTCTTC
13	.	.	TRBJ2-1	TRBV6-4	CASSWDANNEQFF	TGTGCCAGCAGCTGGGACGCCAACAATGAGCAGTTCTTC
13	.	.	TRBJ1-3	TRBV6-5	CASSYSEDSTIYF	TGTGCCAGCAGTTACTCGGAGGATAGCACCATATATTTT
13	.	once	TRBJ1-2	TRBV6-1	CASSDGNRDGYTF	TGTGCCAGCAGTGACGGCAACAGGGACGGCTACACCTTC
13	.	.	TRBJ2-1	TRBV24-1	CATSDLIGNEQFF	TGTGCCACCAGTGATCTGATAGGCAATGAGCAGTTCTTC
13	.	.	TRBJ1-2	TRBV5-1	CASSLRGNYGYTF	TGCGCCAGCAGCTTAAGGGGGAACTATGGCTACACCTTC
11	.	few	TRBJ2-5	TRBV24-1	CATPRGETQYF	TGTGCCACCCCTAGGGGGGAGACCCAGTACTTC
13	.	.	TRBJ1-5	TRBV18	CASSGDSNQPQHF	TGTGCCAGCTCAGGGGATTCTAATCAGCCCCAGCATTTT
13	.	.	TRBJ2-3	TRBV11-3	CASSPRTPDTQYF	TGTGCCAGCAGCCCCCGAACCCCAGATACGCAGTATTTT
15	TRBD1	.	TRBJ1-1	TRBV9	CASSVGQGVDTEAFF	TGTGCCAGCAGCGTTGGACAGGGGGTGGACACTGAAGCTTTCTTT
16	.	.	TRBJ2-4	TRBV18	CASSPPSSLAKNIQYF	TGTGCCAGCTCACCACCTTCGAGTTTAGCCAAAAACATTCAGTACTTC
15	TRBD2	.	TRBJ2-3	TRBV9	CASSSAAGTTDTQYF	TGTGCCAGCAGCTCCGCAGCGGGGACCACAGATACGCAGTATTTT
12	.	.	TRBJ1-1	TRBV30	CAWGQTNTEAFF	TGTGCCTGGGGGCAGACGAACACTGAAGCTTTCTTT
13	.	.	TRBJ1-6	TRBV7-9	CASSFMGLSPLHF	TGTGCCAGCAGCTTTATGGGTTTGTCACCCCTCCACTTT
14	TRBD1	.	TRBJ1-1	TRBV7-3	CASSPDRGLTEAFF	TGTGCCAGCAGTCCAGACAGGGGGCTAACTGAAGCTTTCTTT